The TCR beta chain under discussion was sequenced for a study of blood T cell repertoires in COVID-19. Looking at the study overall: Sites across the United States, Italy and Spain contributed samples from acute and convalescent COVID-19. Sample material is recorded as cDNA or gDNA derived from T cells, B-cell-depleted T cells, or PBMCs.

Authors' data handling: Amplified reference gene primers provided the basis for estimating nucleated cell counts. The data were produced by immunoSEQ multiplex PCR, yet TCRdb's version contains in-frame clones alone and is incomplete. Clone size and the V and J calls come from that table; the DNA yielded D and trimming. The sample includes 55,000 to 70,000 clones, around 86% of them seen just once. Germline V gives CDR1 SGHTA, CDR2 FQGNSA. The V end was cut by 4 bases, the J end by 1 base, with 3 bases between. CDR3 length equals 12 residues. The chain employs TRBV7-2 and TRBJ2-3; D gene unclear. Sequences were obtained from peripheral blood. This sequence originates from a woman between 18 and 29 years old with acute or convalescent COVID-19. The CDR3 loop is CASSSGTDTQYF. In DNA form, the CDR3 reads TGTGCCAGCAGCTCAGGCACAGATACGCAGTATTTT.